A single sample gave rise to the 2 T cell receptor beta chains below, sequenced in a study of cytomegalovirus exposure and HLA in healthy donors. The PCR had 60 Vbeta and 13 Jbeta primers. Clones were sequenced by immunoSEQ multiplex PCR, and TCRdb holds only the in-frame ones, with some missing. The data hold about 98,000 clones, with approximately 70% observed a single time. The sequenced material came from PBMCs. All receptors derive from a man aged 50 to 59 in good health and CMV-seronegative.

V and J are TRBV28 and TRBJ1-1; TRBD1 might be the D (6 bases). V shed 1 base and J shed 2 bases, with 11 bases lying between them. CDR3 size: 15 residues. The germline V gene encodes CDR1 MDHEN and CDR2 SYDVKM. The CDR3 DNA reads TGTGCCAGCAGTTTATCCCCGACAGGTAACACTGAAGCTTTCTTT. It codes for CASSLSPTGNTEAFF.

V gene TRBV28 combines with J gene TRBJ2-2; 10 nucleotides match TRBD2. CDR1 is MDHEN and CDR2 is SYDVKM in the germline V gene. This CDR3 contains 16 residues. Losses at the gene ends were 3 bases for V and 3 bases for J; bases not matched to a gene: 4. The CDR3 loop reads CASSFGLAGDTGELFF. CDR3 in DNA: TGTGCCAGCAGTTTTGGTCTAGCGGGGGACACCGGGGAGCTGTTTTTT. Complete variable domain (other parts from reference TRBV28 and TRBJ2-2): DVKVTQSSRYLVKRTGEKVFLECVQDMDHENMFWYRQDPGLGLRLIYFSYDVKMKEKGDIPEGYSVSREKKERFSLILESASTNQTSMYLCASSFGLAGDTGELFFGEGSRLTVL.